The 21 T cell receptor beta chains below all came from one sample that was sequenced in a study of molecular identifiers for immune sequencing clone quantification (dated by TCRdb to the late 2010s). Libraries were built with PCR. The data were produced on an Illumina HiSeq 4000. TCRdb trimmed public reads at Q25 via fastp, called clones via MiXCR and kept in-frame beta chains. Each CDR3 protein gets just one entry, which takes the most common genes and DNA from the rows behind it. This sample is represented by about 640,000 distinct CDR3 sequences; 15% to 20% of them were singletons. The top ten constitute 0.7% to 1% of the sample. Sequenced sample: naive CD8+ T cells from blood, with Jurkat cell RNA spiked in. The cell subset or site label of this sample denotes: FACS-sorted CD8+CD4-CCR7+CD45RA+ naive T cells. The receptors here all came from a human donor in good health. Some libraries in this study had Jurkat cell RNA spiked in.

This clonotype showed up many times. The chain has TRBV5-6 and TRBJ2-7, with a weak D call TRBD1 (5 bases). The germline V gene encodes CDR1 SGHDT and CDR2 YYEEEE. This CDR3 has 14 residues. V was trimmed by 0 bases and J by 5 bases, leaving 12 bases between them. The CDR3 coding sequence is TGTGCCAGCAGCTTGGTAGGGGCGGTCCACGAGCAGTACTTC. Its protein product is CASSLVGAVHEQYF.

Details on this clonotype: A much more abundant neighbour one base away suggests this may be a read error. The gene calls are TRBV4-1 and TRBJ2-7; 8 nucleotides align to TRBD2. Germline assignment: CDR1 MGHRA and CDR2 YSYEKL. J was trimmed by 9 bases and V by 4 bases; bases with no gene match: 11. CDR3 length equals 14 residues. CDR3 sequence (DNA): TGCGCCAGCAGCCCTCCCGGACTAGCTAACGGGCAGTACTTC. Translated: CASSPPGLANGQYF.

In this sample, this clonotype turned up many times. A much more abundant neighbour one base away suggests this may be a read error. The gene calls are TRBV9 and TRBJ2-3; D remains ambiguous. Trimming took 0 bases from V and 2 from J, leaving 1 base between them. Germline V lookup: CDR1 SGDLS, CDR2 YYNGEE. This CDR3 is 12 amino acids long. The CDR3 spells CASSVATDTQYF. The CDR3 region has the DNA TGTGCCAGCAGCGTAGCCACAGATACGCAGTATTTT.

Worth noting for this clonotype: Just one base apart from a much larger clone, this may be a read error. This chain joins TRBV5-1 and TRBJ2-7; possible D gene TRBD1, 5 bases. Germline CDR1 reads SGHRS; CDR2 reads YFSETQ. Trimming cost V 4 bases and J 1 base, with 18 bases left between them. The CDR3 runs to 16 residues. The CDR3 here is CASSPEKTRGSYEQYF. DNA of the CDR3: TGCGCCAGCAGCCCGGAGAAGACAAGGGGTTCCTACGAGCAGTACTTC.

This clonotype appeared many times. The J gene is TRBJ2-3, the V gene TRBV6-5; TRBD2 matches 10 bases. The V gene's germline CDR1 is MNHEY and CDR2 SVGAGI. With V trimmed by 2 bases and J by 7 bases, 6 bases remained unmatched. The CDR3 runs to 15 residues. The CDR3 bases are TGTGCCAGCAGTTACGTCGCTAGCGGGAGAAATACGCAGTATTTT. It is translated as CASSYVASGRNTQYF.

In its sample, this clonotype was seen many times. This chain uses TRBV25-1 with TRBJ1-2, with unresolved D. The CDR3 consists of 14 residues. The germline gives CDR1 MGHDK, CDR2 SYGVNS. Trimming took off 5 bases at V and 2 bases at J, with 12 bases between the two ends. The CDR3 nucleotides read TGTGCCAGCAGTTCCCCGGACCTCAACTATGGCTACACCTTC. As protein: CASSSPDLNYGYTF.

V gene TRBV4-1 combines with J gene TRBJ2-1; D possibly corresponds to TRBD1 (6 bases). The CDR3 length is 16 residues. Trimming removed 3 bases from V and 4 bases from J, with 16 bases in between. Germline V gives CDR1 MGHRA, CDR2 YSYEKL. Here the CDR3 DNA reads TGCGCCAGCAGCCAGGCATACCCAGGACAGTACAATGAGCAGTTCTTC. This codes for CASSQAYPGQYNEQFF.

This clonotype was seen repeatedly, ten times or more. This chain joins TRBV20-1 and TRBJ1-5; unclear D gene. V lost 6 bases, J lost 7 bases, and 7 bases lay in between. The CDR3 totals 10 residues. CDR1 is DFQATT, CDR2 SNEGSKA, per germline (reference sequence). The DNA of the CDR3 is TGCAGTGCAGGAGGACAGCCCCAGCATTTT. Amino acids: CSAGGQPQHF.

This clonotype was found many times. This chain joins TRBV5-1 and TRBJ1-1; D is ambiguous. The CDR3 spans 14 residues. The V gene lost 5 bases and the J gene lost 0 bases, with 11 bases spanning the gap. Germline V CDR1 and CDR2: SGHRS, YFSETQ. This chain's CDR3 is CASRYENMNTEAFF. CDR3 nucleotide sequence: TGCGCCAGCAGATACGAGAATATGAACACTGAAGCTTTCTTT.

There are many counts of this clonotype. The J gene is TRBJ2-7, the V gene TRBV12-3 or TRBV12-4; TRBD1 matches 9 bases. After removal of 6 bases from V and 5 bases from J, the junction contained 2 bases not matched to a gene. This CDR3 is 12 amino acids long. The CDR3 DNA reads TGTGCCAGCAGGGACAGGGGTCACGAGCAGTACTTC. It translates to CASRDRGHEQYF.

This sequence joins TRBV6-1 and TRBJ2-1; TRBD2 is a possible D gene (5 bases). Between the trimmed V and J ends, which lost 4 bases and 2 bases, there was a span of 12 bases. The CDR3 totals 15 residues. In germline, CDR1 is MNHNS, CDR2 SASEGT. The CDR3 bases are TGTGCCAGCAGTGGGGTGGCGCGGGCCTACAATGAGCAGTTCTTC. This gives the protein CASSGVARAYNEQFF.

CDR3 nucleotide sequence: TGTGCCACCAGTGAGGCCGACAGGGGATACGGCTACACCTTC. Translated, it gives CATSEADRGYGYTF. The chain is built from TRBV24-1 and TRBJ1-2, with 8 positions matching TRBD1. From germline, CDR1 is KGHDR and CDR2 SFDVKD. V lost 4 bases to trimming and J lost 8 bases; unmatched junction nucleotides: 8. This CDR3 contains 14 residues.

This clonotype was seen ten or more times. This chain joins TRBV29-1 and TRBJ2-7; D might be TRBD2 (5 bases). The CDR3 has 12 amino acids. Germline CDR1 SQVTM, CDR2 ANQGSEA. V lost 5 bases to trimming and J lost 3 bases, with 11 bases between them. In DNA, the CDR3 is TGCAGCGTTCTTTGGGCGGGCTACGAGCAGTACTTC. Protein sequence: CSVLWAGYEQYF.

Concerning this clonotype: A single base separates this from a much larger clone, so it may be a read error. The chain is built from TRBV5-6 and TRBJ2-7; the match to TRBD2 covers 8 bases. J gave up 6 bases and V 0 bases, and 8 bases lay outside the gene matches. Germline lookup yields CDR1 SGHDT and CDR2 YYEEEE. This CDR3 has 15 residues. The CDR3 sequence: CASSLALAGFCEQYF. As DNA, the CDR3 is TGTGCCAGCAGCTTGGCCTTAGCGGGATTCTGCGAGCAGTACTTC. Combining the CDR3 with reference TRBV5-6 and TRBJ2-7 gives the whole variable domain DAGVTQSPTHLIKTRGQQVTLRCSPKSGHDTVSWYQQALGQGPQFIFQYYEEEERQRGNFPDRFSGHQFPNYSSELNVNALLLGDSALYLCASSLALAGFCEQYFGPGTRLTVT.

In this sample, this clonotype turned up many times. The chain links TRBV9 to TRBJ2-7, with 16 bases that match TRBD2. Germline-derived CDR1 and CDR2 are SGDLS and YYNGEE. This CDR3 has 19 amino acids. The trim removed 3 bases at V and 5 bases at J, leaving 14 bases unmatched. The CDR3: CASSAESGLAGGPKDEQYF. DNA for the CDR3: TGTGCCAGCAGCGCAGAGTCGGGACTAGCGGGAGGGCCGAAGGACGAGCAGTACTTC.

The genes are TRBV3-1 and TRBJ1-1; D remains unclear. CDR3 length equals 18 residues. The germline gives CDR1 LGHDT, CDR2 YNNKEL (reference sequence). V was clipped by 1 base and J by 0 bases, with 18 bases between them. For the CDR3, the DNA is TGTGCCAGCAGCCAAGGTTTTGGTCGCAGTAGAATGAACACTGAAGCTTTCTTT. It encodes CASSQGFGRSRMNTEAFF. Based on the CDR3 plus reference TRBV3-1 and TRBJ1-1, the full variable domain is DTAVSQTPKYLVTQMGNDKSIKCEQNLGHDTMYWYKQDSKKFLKIMFSYNNKELIINETVPNRFSPKSPDKAHLNLHINSLELGDSAVYFCASSQGFGRSRMNTEAFFGQGTRLTVV.

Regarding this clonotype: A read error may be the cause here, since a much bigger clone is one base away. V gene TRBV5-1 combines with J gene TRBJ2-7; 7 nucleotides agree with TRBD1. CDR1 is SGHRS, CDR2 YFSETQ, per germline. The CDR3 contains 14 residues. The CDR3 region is CASSSGTVSCEQYF. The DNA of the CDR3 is TGCGCCAGCAGCTCCGGGACAGTCTCCTGCGAGCAGTACTTC.

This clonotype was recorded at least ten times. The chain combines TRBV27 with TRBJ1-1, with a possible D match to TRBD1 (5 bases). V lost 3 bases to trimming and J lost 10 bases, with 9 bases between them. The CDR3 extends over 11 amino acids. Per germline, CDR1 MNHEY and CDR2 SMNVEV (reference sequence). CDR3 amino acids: CASSFGGRAFF. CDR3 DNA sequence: TGTGCCAGCAGTTTCGGGGGGAGAGCTTTCTTT.

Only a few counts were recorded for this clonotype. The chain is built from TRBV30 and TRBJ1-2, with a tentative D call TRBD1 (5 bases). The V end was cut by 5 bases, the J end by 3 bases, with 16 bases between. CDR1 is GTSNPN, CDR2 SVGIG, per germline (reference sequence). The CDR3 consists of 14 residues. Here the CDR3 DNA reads TGTGCCTGGGTCTCGGGGGATACCTACTATGGCTACACCTTC. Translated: CAWVSGDTYYGYTF.

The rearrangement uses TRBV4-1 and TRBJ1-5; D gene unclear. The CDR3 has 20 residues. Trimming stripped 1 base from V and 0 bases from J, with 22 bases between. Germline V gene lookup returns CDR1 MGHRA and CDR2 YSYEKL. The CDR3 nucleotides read TGCGCCAGCAGCCAAGTTCTTCCCACGAGGACTGGACTTAGCAATCAGCCCCAGCATTTT. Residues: CASSQVLPTRTGLSNQPQHF.

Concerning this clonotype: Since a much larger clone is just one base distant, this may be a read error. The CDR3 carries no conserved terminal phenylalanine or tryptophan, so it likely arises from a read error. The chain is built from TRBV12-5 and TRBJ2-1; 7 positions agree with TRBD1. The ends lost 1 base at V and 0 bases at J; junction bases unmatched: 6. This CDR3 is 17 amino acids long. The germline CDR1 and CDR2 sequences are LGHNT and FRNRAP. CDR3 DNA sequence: TGTGCTAGTGGTTTGGGCCTGACAGGGAGCTCCTACAATGAGCAGTTCGTC. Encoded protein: CASGLGLTGSSYNEQFV.